The TCR beta chain described here comes from a study of response to subunit inactivated influenza vaccine. Overall study results and limits: Authors suggested that a seasonal influenza vaccination recruits few new T cells each time.

This clonotype has more than one count but fewer than ten. As yet, its antigen is unknown. Germline loops: CDR1 DFQATT, CDR2 SNEGSKA (reference sequence). Deletions cut 2 bases from V and 5 bases from J, with 12 bases between. CDR3 length equals 13 residues. One entry per CDR3 protein, called by TCRdb with MiXCR from the RT-PCR reads. This sample has 860,000 or so distinct CDR3 sequences, with 21% found just once. The chain combines TRBV20-1 with TRBJ1-1; TRBD1 is a possible D gene (5 bases). This clonotype was sampled from a man aged 45 to 65 who received an inactivated influenza vaccine. The specimen comprised PBMCs from blood, sampled approximately 5 days after vaccination. The CDR3 region is CSARKRGDTEAFF. The CDR3 DNA is TGCAGTGCTAGAAAACGAGGGGATACTGAAGCTTTCTTT.